The 9 T cell receptor beta chains below were found in one sample sequenced in a study of CD8 T cells in ankylosing spondylitis. Each CDR3 protein gets one entry after TCRdb re-called the 5' RACE reads with MiXCR. The sample has approximately 69,000 distinct CDR3 sequences; approximately 5% are singletons. Input material: blood, either unsorted or a sorted T cell fraction (not recorded which). These receptor sequences come from a male donor with ankylosing spondylitis or in good health (not recorded which).

This clonotype was detected ten times or more. V and J are TRBV3-1 and TRBJ2-1; TRBD2 agrees at 7 bases. CDR1 LGHDT and CDR2 YNNKEL come from the germline V gene (reference sequence). Losses at the gene ends were 4 bases for V and 6 bases for J; bases not matched to a gene: 9. This CDR3 is built from 15 residues. The chain's CDR3 is CASSPWEGKSNEQFF. The CDR3 bases are TGTGCCAGCAGCCCATGGGAGGGAAAGAGCAATGAGCAGTTCTTC.

This clonotype has a count of ten or more. CDR3 nucleotide sequence: TGTGCCATCAGTGAGTCTGCGGGGGCCCTCACAGATACGCAGTATTTT. It codes for CAISESAGALTDTQYF. The chain couples TRBV10-3 to TRBJ2-3; D might be TRBD2 (7 bases). From germline, CDR1 is ENHRY and CDR2 SYGVKD. The CDR3 totals 16 residues. V was cut by 0 bases and J by 2 bases, with 12 bases left in between.

On this clonotype itself: A much larger clone differs from this one at a single base, so this may be a read error. This chain links TRBV28 with TRBJ2-2; the D gene is possibly TRBD1 (6 bases). The length of the CDR3 is 15 residues. Germline V gives CDR1 MDHEN, CDR2 SYDVKM. DNA of the CDR3: TGTGTCAGCAGTGAACGGACAGTAGACACCGGGGAGCTGTTTTTT. This codes for CVSSERTVDTGELFF.

This clonotype was counted many times. V and J are TRBV11-2 and TRBJ1-6; 7 positions agree with TRBD1. The CDR3 loop spans 16 amino acids. Per the germline V gene, CDR1 is SGHAT and CDR2 is FQNNGV. V lost 4 bases to trimming and J lost 9 bases; unmatched junction nucleotides: 12. Written as DNA, the CDR3 is TGTGCCAGCAGCTCCGGCCCCCCTCGGGACAGTTCACCCCTCCACTTT. It is translated as CASSSGPPRDSSPLHF.

This clonotype was observed many times. The chain carries TRBV7-8 and TRBJ2-7, with 8 bases lining up with TRBD1. This CDR3 is built from 16 residues. Germline V CDR1 and CDR2: SGHVS, FQNEAQ. With 5 bases clipped from V and 0 bases from J, the junction kept 9 bases outside the gene matches. CDR3 sequence (DNA): TGTGCCAGCAGCCCTTGGGGACAGGCAAGCTCCTACGAGCAGTACTTC. This translates into CASSPWGQASSYEQYF.

Ten or more counts support this clonotype. This chain connects TRBV7-9 to TRBJ1-2; unclear D gene. V was shortened by 5 bases and J by 2 bases, with 12 bases between the two germline ends. The CDR3 covers 14 residues. CDR1 is SEHNR, CDR2 FQNEAQ, per germline (reference sequence). CDR3 sequence: CASSPHKENYGYTF. DNA of the CDR3: TGTGCCAGCAGCCCCCACAAAGAGAACTATGGCTACACCTTC.

This clonotype was observed many times. The V gene is TRBV28, the J gene TRBJ1-5, with D maybe TRBD1 (5 bases). The germline V and J ends were trimmed by 6 bases and 6 bases, with 15 bases remaining between them. Germline values: CDR1 MDHEN, CDR2 SYDVKM. The CDR3 has 14 residues. In DNA form, the CDR3 reads TGTGCCAGCAGCATCTTCGAGGGGCCTCAGCCCCAGCATTTT. It codes for CASSIFEGPQPQHF.

In this sample, this clonotype turned up many times. The gene calls are TRBV19 and TRBJ1-2; 7 bases are a match to TRBD1. The V segment lost 2 bases and the J segment 7 bases; nucleotides outside the gene matches: 4. Germline V lookup: CDR1 LNHDA, CDR2 SQIVND (reference sequence). This CDR3 has 13 residues. CDR3: CASSITGEVGYTF. The CDR3 DNA is TGTGCCAGTAGTATAACAGGGGAGGTTGGCTACACCTTC.

This clonotype was detected many times. The rearrangement links TRBV10-3 to TRBJ2-7; TRBD1 is a possible D gene (6 bases). CDR1 is ENHRY and CDR2 is SYGVKD in the germline V gene. V lost 2 bases, J lost 1 base, and 6 bases lay in between. The CDR3 consists of 13 residues. The CDR3 DNA reads TGTGCCATCAGTGAGGGACAGTCCTACGAGCAGTACTTC. Its translation: CAISEGQSYEQYF.